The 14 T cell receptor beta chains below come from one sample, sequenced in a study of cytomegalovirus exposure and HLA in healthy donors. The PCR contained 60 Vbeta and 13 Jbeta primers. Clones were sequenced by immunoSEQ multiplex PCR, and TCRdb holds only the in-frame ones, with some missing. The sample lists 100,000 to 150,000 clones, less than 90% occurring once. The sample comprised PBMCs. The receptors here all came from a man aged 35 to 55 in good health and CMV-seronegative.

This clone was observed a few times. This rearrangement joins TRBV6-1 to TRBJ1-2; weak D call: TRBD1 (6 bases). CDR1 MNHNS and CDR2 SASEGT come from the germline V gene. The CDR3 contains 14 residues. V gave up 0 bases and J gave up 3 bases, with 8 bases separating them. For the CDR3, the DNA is TGTGCCAGCAGTGAAGCATACAGGGACTATGGCTACACCTTC. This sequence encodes CASSEAYRDYGYTF.

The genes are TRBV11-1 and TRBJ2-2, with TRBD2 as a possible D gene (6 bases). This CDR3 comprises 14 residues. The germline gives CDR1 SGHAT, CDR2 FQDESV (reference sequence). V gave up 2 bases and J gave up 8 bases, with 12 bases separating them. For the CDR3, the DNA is TGTGCCAGCAGCTTATACGGGGGAAGTGGGGAGCTGTTTTTT. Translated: CASSLYGGSGELFF. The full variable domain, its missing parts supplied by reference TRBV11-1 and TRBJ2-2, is EAEVAQSPRYKITEKSQAVAFWCDPISGHATLYWYRQILGQGPELLVQFQDESVVDDSQLPKDRFSAERLKGVDSTLKIQPAELGDSAMYLCASSLYGGSGELFFGEGSRLTVL.

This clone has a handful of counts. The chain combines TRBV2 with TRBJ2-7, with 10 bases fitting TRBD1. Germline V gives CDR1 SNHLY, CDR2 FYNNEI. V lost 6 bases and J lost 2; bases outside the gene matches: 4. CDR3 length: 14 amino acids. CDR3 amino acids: CASSRDRGTYEQYF. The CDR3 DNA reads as TGTGCCAGCAGCCGGGACAGGGGAACCTACGAGCAGTACTTC.

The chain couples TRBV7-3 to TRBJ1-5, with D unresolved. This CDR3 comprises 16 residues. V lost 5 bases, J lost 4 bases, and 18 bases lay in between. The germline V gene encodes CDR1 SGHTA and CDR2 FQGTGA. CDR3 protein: CASSLEAPDGNQPQHF. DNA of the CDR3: TGTGCCAGCAGCCTCGAGGCCCCCGATGGAAATCAGCCCCAGCATTTT.

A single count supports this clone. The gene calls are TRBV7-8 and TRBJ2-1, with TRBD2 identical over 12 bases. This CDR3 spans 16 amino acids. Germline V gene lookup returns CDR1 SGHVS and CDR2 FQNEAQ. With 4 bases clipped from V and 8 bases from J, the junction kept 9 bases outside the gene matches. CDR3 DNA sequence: TGTGCCAGCAGCTCGCTAGCGGGAGGGCCCTCGTATGAGCAGTTCTTC. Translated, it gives CASSSLAGGPSYEQFF.

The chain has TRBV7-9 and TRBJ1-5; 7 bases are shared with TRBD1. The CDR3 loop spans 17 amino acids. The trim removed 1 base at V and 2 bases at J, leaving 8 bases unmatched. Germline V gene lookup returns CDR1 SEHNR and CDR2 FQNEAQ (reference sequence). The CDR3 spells CASSLGGGRGGNQPQHF. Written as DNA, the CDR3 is TGTGCCAGCAGCTTAGGAGGGGGCAGGGGAGGCAATCAGCCCCAGCATTTT.

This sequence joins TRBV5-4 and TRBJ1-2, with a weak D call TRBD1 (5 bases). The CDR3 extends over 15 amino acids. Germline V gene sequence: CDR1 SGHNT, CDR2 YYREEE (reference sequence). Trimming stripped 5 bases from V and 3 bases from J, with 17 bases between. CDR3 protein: CASRQVGQNDYGYTF. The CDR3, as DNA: TGTGCCAGCAGACAGGTGGGCCAGAATGACTATGGCTACACCTTC.

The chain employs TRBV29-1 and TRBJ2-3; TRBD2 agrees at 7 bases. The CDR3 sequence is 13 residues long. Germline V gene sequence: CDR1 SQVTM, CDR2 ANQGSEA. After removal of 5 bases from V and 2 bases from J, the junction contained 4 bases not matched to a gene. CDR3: CSVKREDTDTQYF. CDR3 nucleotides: TGCAGCGTTAAACGGGAGGACACAGATACGCAGTATTTT.

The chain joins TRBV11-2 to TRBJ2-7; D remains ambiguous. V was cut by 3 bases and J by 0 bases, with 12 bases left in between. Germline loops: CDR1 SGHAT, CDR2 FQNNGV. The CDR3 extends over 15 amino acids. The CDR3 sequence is CASSFFVAPSYEQYF. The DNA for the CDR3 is TGTGCCAGCAGCTTCTTTGTGGCCCCCTCCTACGAGCAGTACTTC.

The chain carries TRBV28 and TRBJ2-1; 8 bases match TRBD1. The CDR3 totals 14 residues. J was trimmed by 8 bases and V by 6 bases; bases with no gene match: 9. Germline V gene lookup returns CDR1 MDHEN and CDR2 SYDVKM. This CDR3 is CASSRTGPGDEQFF. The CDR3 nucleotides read TGTGCCAGCAGCCGGACAGGGCCGGGGGATGAGCAGTTCTTC.

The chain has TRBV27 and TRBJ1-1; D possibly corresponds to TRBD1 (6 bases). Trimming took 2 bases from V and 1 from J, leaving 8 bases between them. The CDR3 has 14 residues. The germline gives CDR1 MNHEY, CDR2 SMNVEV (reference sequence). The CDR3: CASSLAGANTEAFF. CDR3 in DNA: TGTGCCAGCAGTTTAGCAGGGGCGAACACTGAAGCTTTCTTT.

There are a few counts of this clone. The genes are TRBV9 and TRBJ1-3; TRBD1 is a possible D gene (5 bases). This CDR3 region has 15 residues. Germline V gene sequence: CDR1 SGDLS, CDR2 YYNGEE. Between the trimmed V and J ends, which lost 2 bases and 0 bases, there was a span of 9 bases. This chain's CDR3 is CASSVDRYSGNTIYF. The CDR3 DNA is TGTGCCAGCAGCGTCGACAGATACTCTGGAAACACCATATATTTT.

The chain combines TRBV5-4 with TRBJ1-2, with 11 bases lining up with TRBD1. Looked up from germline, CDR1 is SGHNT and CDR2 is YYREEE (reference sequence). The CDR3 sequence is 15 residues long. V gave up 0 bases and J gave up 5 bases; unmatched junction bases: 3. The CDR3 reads CASSLGTGGLYGYTF. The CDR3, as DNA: TGTGCCAGCAGCTTGGGGACAGGGGGCCTTTATGGCTACACCTTC.

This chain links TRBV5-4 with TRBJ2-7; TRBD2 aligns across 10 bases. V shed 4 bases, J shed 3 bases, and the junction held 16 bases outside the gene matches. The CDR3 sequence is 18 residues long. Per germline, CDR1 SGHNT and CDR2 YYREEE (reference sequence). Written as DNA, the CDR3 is TGTGCCAGCAGCGCGGGACTAGCGAAGCCCCCCCGACACTACGAGCAGTACTTC. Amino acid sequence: CASSAGLAKPPRHYEQYF.